The entry that follows covers one T cell receptor beta chain sequence. This CDR3 is 16 amino acids long. Germline V lookup: CDR1 MNHEY, CDR2 SVGAGI. Trimming removed 3 bases at V and 0 bases at J, with 9 bases between. This sample is drawn from a study of blood T cell repertoires in COVID-19. About the research overall: The samples span acute and convalescent COVID-19 from the United States, Italy and Spain.

The method was immunoSEQ multiplex PCR; TCRdb's version includes in-frame clones alone and lacks a portion of them. This table holds about 160,000 clones, around 82% found once. The age range of participants was about 18 to 95 years, with residence in 20 to 25 US areas. Two negative PCRs, clearance, or symptom resolution characterized the recovered Cohort 3 donors. The chain has TRBV6-5 and TRBJ1-6, with no clear D. Sequencing was performed on PBMCs or T cells enriched from blood (not recorded which). This clonotype was obtained from a middle-aged man who had recovered from COVID-19. CDR3 loop: CASSYTDSSYNSPLHF. For the CDR3, the DNA is TGTGCCAGCAGTTATACAGATAGCTCCTATAATTCACCCCTCCACTTT.